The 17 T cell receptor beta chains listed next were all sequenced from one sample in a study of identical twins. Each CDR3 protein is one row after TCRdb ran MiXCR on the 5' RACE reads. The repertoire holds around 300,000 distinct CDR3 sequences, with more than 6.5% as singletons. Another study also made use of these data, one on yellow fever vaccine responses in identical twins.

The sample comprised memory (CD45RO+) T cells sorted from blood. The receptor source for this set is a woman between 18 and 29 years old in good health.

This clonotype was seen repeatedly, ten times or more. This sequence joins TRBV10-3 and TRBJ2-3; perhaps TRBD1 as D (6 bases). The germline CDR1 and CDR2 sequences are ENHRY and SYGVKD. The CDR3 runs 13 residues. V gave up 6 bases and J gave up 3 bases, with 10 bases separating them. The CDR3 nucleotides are TGTGCCATCAGCGGACAGAAAACAGATACGCAGTATTTT. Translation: CAISGQKTDTQYF.

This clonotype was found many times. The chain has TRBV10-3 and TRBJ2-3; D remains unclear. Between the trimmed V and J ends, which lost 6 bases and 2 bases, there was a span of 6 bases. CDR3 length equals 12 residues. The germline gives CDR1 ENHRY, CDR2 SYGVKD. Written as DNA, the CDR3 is TGTGCCATCAGCGGACCCACAGATACGCAGTATTTT. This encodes CAISGPTDTQYF.

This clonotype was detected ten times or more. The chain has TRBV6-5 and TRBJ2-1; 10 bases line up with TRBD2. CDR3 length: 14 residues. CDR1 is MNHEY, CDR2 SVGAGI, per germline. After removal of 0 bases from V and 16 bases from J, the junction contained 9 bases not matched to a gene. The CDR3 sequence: CASSYSASGGIHFF. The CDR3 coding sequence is TGTGCCAGCAGTTACTCGGCTAGCGGGGGTATTCATTTCTTC.

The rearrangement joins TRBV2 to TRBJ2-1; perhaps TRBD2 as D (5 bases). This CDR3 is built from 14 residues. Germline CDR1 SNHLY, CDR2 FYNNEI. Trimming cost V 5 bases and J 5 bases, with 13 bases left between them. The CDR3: CASSTRNTNNEQFF. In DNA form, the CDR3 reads TGTGCCAGCAGTACTAGAAATACAAACAATGAGCAGTTCTTC.

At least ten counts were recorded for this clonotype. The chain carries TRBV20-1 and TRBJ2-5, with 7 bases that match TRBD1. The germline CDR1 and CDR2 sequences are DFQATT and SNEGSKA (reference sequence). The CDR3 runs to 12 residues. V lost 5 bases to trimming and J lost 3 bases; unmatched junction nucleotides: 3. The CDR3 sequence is CSAWDSKETQYF. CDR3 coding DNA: TGCAGTGCTTGGGACAGTAAAGAGACCCAGTACTTC.

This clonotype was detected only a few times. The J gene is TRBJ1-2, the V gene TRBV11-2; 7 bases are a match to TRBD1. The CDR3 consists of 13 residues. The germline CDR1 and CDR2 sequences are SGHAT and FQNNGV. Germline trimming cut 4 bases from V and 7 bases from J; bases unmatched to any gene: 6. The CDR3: CASSSLGGGGYTF. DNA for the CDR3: TGTGCCAGCAGCTCTCTAGGGGGCGGTGGCTACACCTTC.

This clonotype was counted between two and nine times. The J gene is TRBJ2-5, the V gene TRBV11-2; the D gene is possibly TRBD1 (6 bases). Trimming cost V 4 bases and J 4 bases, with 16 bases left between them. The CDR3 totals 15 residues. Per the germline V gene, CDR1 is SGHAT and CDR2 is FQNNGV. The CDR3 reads CASSSTTGLGETQYF. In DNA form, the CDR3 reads TGTGCCAGCAGCTCGACGACAGGTCTCGGAGAGACCCAGTACTTC.

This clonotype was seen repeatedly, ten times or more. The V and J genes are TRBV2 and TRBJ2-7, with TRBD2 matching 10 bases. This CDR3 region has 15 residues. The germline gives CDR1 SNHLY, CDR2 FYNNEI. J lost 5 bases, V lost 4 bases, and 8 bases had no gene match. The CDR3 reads CASSVQLAGLDEQYV. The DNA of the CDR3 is TGTGCCAGCAGTGTACAACTAGCGGGGCTCGACGAGCAGTACGTC.

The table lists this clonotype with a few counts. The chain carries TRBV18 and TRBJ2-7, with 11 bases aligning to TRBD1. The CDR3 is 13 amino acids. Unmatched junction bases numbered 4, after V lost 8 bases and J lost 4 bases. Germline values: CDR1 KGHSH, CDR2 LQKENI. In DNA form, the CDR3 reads TGTGCCAGCGCCGGACAGGGGGCGTACGAGCAGTACGTC. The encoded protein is CASAGQGAYEQYV.

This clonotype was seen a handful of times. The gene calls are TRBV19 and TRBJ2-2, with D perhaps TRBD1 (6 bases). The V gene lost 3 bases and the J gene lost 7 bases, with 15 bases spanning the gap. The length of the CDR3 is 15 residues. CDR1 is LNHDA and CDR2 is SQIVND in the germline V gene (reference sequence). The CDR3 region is CASSIVRGAGGELFF. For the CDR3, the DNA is TGTGCCAGTAGTATCGTCAGGGGCGCAGGCGGGGAGCTGTTTTTT.

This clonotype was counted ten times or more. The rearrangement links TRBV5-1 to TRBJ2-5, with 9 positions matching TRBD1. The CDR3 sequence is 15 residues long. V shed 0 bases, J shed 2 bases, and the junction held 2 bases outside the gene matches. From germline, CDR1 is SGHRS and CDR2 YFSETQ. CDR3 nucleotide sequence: TGCGCCAGCAGCTTGGGTGACAGGGGGCAAGAGACCCAGTACTTC. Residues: CASSLGDRGQETQYF.

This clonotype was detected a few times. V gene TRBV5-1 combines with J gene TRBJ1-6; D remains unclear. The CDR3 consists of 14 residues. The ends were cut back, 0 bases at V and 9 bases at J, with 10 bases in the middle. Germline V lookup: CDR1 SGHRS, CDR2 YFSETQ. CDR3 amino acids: CASSLDGFGSPLHF. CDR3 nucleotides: TGCGCCAGCAGCTTGGATGGGTTTGGTTCACCCCTCCACTTT.

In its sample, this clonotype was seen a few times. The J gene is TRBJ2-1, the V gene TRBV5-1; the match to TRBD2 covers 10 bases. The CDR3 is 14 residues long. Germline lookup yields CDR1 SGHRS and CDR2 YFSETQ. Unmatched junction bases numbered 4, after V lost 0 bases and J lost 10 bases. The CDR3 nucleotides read TGCGCCAGCAGCTTGGTAGCGGGAGGTTGGGAGCAGTTCTTC. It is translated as CASSLVAGGWEQFF.

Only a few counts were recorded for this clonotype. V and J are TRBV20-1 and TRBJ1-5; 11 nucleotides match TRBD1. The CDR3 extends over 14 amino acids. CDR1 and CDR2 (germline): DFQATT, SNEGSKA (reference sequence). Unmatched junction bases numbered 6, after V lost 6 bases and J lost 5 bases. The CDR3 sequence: CSAKRTGGYQPQHF. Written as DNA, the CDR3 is TGCAGTGCAAAAAGGACAGGGGGCTATCAGCCCCAGCATTTT.

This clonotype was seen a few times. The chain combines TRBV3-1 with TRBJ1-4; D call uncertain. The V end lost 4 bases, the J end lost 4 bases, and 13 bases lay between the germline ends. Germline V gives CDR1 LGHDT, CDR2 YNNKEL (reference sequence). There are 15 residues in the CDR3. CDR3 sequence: CASSPRAGLNEKLFF. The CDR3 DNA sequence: TGTGCCAGCAGCCCCCGGGCAGGTCTTAATGAAAAACTGTTTTTT.

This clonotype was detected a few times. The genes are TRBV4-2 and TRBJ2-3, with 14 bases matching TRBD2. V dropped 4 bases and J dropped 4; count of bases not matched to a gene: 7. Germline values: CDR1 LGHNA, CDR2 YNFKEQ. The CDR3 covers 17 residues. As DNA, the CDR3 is TGTGCCAGCAGCCCGGGCAAGACTAGCGGGGGGGCAGATACGCAGTATTTT. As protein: CASSPGKTSGGADTQYF.

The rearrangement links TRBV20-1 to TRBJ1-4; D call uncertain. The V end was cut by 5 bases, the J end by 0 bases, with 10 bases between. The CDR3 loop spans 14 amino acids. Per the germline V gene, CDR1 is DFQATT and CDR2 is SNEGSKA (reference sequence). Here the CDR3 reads CSAPAFATNEKLFF. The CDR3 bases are TGCAGTGCTCCAGCCTTTGCAACTAATGAAAAACTGTTTTTT.